This T cell receptor (beta chain) was captured by sequencing in a study of T cell responses to AZD1222 COVID-19 vaccine. The study, taken as a whole, reports: Along spike, vaccine-associated CD4 TCRs were found throughout, with dominance at 160-218 and 743-854. After two AZD1222 doses, spike-specific TCR breadth and depth rose versus day 0. A reported finding is that nearly half of spike-specific TCRs target unmutated variant regions. Clonal diversity was possibly underestimated, and the donors were mostly white British, with more females.

Here immunoSEQ multiplex PCR was the method, and the copy in TCRdb shows in-frame clones only, minus some. Among tens of thousands of clones listed, 70% to 85% were seen once. About this clone itself: As yet, its antigen is unknown.

This CDR3 spans 17 amino acids. Germline V CDR1 and CDR2: MRHNA, SNTAGT. V shed 3 bases, J shed 6 bases, and the junction held 16 bases outside the gene matches. The chain links TRBV6-4 to TRBJ1-2; 7 bases map to TRBD1. The origin of this receptor is an adult in good health. The specimen comprised peripheral blood, sampled on day 0 of MenACWY control vaccination. In DNA, the CDR3 is TGTGCCAGCAGTGATACCGGGACAGCTCCCGGCGAGGATGGCTACACCTTC. Protein product: CASSDTGTAPGEDGYTF.